This T cell receptor (beta chain) was identified during a study of T-cell reconstitution after alpha-beta-depleted transplantation in children. Germline V CDR1 and CDR2: DFQATT, SNEGSKA (reference sequence). The CDR3 is made up of 14 amino acids. The trim removed 3 bases at V and 9 bases at J, leaving 7 bases unmatched. This clonotype was seen ten or more times. Preparation of the TCRbeta library used unique molecular identifiers. In TCRdb, the PCR reads were re-called with MiXCR into one record per CDR3 protein. The sample has approximately 240,000 distinct CDR3 sequences; 9.7% are singletons. This TCR came from a human donor who donated a stem cell graft to a child with SCID. The chain couples TRBV20-1 to TRBJ1-6; 8 positions match TRBD1. The material sequenced was PBMCs from the stem cell graft donor, taken from the stem cell graft. Here the CDR3 reads CSARAGQGGSPLHF. CDR3 sequence (DNA): TGCAGTGCTAGGGCTGGACAGGGCGGTTCACCCCTCCACTTT.